Below, one T cell receptor beta chain is given with its context. Germline loops: CDR1 SNHLY, CDR2 FYNNEI. The V end lost 2 bases, the J end lost 6 bases, and 11 bases lay between the germline ends. This CDR3 region has 13 residues. The data derive from a study of blood T cell repertoires in COVID-19. Study background: Acute and convalescent COVID-19 specimens originated in the United States, Italy and Spain. From T cells, B-cell-depleted T cells, or PBMCs came the material, which was cDNA or gDNA.

Per the authors' pipeline: Reference gene primer amplification gave estimated nucleated cell counts. Profiled with immunoSEQ multiplex PCR; TCRdb holds only in-frame clones, not every one. From that table come the V and J calls and clone size; the DNA was used to work out D and trimming. This table has over 150,000 clones, more than 65% appearing once. The TCR comes from a human donor in a cohort sampled during active COVID-19. The sequencing input was peripheral blood. The rearrangement links TRBV2 to TRBJ2-7; no definite D call. The CDR3 is CASSEQLIFEQYF. In DNA form, the CDR3 reads TGTGCCAGCAGTGAACAACTAATATTCGAGCAGTACTTC.